This passage covers 30 T cell receptor beta chains from one sample sequenced in a study of cytomegalovirus exposure and HLA in healthy donors. In the PCR, 60 Vbeta and 13 Jbeta primers were used. Using immunoSEQ multiplex PCR, the repertoire was profiled, and TCRdb retains in-frame clones only, with some absent. The table includes roughly 100,000 clones, around 79% detected once. Sequencing was carried out using PBMCs. The receptors here all came from a man over 45 in good health and CMV-seropositive.

The chain employs TRBV6-5 and TRBJ2-5; 9 bases map to TRBD1. From germline, CDR1 is MNHEY and CDR2 SVGAGI. The length of the CDR3 is 15 residues. V lost 7 bases to trimming and J lost 2 bases; unmatched junction nucleotides: 8. The CDR3 loop is CASTRNRGPQETQYF. The CDR3 DNA is TGTGCCAGCACCCGCAACAGGGGGCCTCAAGAGACCCAGTACTTC.

This CDR3 reads CASSLEQGFLQPQHF. The CDR3 DNA reads TGTGCCAGCAGTTTGGAACAGGGGTTCCTTCAGCCCCAGCATTTT. This chain links TRBV28 with TRBJ1-5, with 7 bases aligning to TRBD1. V trimming: 3 bases; J trimming: 6 bases; junction bases outside the gene matches: 8. This CDR3 contains 15 residues. CDR1 and CDR2 from the germline V gene are MDHEN and SYDVKM.

CDR3 protein: CASRLSGQGVKDTQYF. The DNA of the CDR3 is TGCGCCAGCAGACTCTCCGGACAGGGAGTAAAAGATACGCAGTATTTT. This chain joins TRBV10-2 and TRBJ2-3, with 8 bases lining up with TRBD1. V was clipped by 6 bases and J by 5 bases; unmatched bases: 13. CDR1 and CDR2 from the germline V gene are WSHSY and SAAADI. The CDR3 length is 16 residues.

The count of this clone is one. The chain has TRBV2 and TRBJ2-7; weak D call: TRBD2 (6 bases). Deletions cut 2 bases from V and 11 bases from J, with 10 bases between. This CDR3 is built from 11 residues. CDR1 and CDR2 from the germline V gene are SNHLY and FYNNEI. The CDR3 spells CASSETWGEYF. The CDR3 DNA reads as TGTGCCAGCAGTGAAACGTGGGGGGAGTACTTC.

CDR3 region: CASSPGQNTGELFF. The DNA of the CDR3 is TGTGCCAGCTCTCCGGGACAGAACACCGGGGAGCTGTTTTTT. This chain connects TRBV18 to TRBJ2-2, with D perhaps TRBD1 (6 bases). CDR3 size: 14 residues. Germline-derived CDR1 and CDR2 are KGHSH and LQKENI. The V and J ends lost 6 bases and 1 base respectively, with 9 bases between them.

The rearrangement links TRBV5-4 to TRBJ2-7; possible D gene TRBD1, 6 bases. V lost 2 bases and J lost 7, with 16 bases in between. Germline loops: CDR1 SGHNT, CDR2 YYREEE (reference sequence). This CDR3 contains 14 residues. The CDR3, as DNA: TGTGCCAGCAGCTTCGACACTCAGGGGTGGGAGCAGTACTTC. As protein: CASSFDTQGWEQYF.

V gene TRBV28 combines with J gene TRBJ1-3, with 10 bases fitting TRBD1. V gave up 5 bases and J gave up 3 bases; unmatched junction bases: 4. Germline-derived CDR1 and CDR2 are MDHEN and SYDVKM. CDR3 length: 15 amino acids. CDR3 coding DNA: TGTGCCAGCAGTCAGACAGGGGGCGGTGGAAACACCATATATTTT. Its translation is CASSQTGGGGNTIYF.

This clone was counted between two and nine times. The sample contains more than one DNA sequence encoding this CDR3. The chain uses TRBV5-1 and TRBJ2-5; D ambiguous. This CDR3 spans 13 amino acids. In germline, CDR1 is SGHRS, CDR2 YFSETQ. With 2 bases removed from V and 4 bases from J, the gap between germline ends came to 9 bases. CDR3: CASSFRSPETQYF. The DNA for the CDR3 is TGCGCCAGCAGCTTTCGGAGCCCAGAGACCCAGTACTTC.

This clone appeared a single time. V and J are TRBV28 and TRBJ2-5, with 10 bases matching TRBD2. The J call may be wrong; the DNA end is better matched by TRBJ2-7. This CDR3 comprises 20 residues. CDR1 MDHEN and CDR2 SYDVKM come from the germline V gene. The CDR3 nucleotides read TGTGCCAGCAGTTTCCATACTAGCGGGATAACGGACCCCTATTACTACGAGCAGTACTTC. Amino acids: CASSFHTSGITDPYYYEQYF.

This clone was counted a single time. The chain employs TRBV11-2 and TRBJ2-4; D gene uncertain. Trimming took 2 bases from V and 5 from J, leaving 13 bases between them. CDR3 length: 15 amino acids. The V gene's germline CDR1 is SGHAT and CDR2 FQNNGV. Here the CDR3 DNA reads TGTGCCAGCAGCTTAAACTCCGAGCGTGAAAACATTCAGTACTTC. Protein: CASSLNSERENIQYF.

This sequence joins TRBV7-2 and TRBJ2-3; 12 nucleotides match TRBD2. V trimming: 5 bases; J trimming: 4 bases; junction bases outside the gene matches: 4. CDR3 length: 15 residues. The germline gives CDR1 SGHTA, CDR2 FQGNSA. DNA of the CDR3: TGTGCCAGCAGCAGCAGACTAGCGGGAGCAGATACGCAGTATTTT. Translated, it gives CASSSRLAGADTQYF.

The gene calls are TRBV4-2 and TRBJ2-7; D gene unclear. The germline V and J ends were trimmed by 0 bases and 2 bases, with 11 bases remaining between them. The germline CDR1 and CDR2 sequences are LGHNA and YNFKEQ. The CDR3 consists of 15 residues. The CDR3 sequence: CASSQDLVPAYEQYF. In nucleotides, the CDR3 is TGTGCCAGCAGCCAAGATCTAGTTCCCGCCTACGAGCAGTACTTC.

This chain connects TRBV30 to TRBJ1-2; D ambiguous. The germline V gene encodes CDR1 GTSNPN and CDR2 SVGIG (reference sequence). The CDR3 spans 12 residues. The V and J ends lost 4 bases and 1 base respectively, with 7 bases between them. The CDR3 coding sequence is TGTGCCTGGATGCGTGATAACTATGGCTACACCTTC. Translated: CAWMRDNYGYTF.

For the CDR3, the DNA is TGTGCCAGCAGTTTACCTACAGGGGGCGAGGAGACCCAGTACTTC. It specifies CASSLPTGGEETQYF. The chain carries TRBV28 and TRBJ2-5, with TRBD1 identical over 9 bases. This CDR3 contains 15 residues. The J segment lost 5 bases and the V segment lost 2 bases, leaving 6 bases of the junction unmatched. Germline loops: CDR1 MDHEN, CDR2 SYDVKM. The entire variable domain, with the rest obtained from reference TRBV28 and TRBJ2-5, is as follows: DVKVTQSSRYLVKRTGEKVFLECVQDMDHENMFWYRQDPGLGLRLIYFSYDVKMKEKGDIPEGYSVSREKKERFSLILESASTNQTSMYLCASSLPTGGEETQYFGPGTRLLVL.

This chain links TRBV7-8 with TRBJ2-3, with TRBD1 matching over 7 bases. CDR1 is SGHVS, CDR2 FQNEAQ, per germline. This CDR3 spans 14 amino acids. The trim removed 5 bases at V and 4 bases at J, leaving 6 bases unmatched. CDR3 amino acids: CASSTFQGADTQYF. The DNA of the CDR3 is TGTGCCAGCAGCACCTTTCAGGGGGCAGATACGCAGTATTTT. Using reference TRBV7-8 and TRBJ2-3 for the parts outside the CDR3, the full variable domain is GAGVSQSPRYKVAKRGQDVALRCDPISGHVSLFWYQQALGQGPEFLTYFQNEAQLDKSGLPSDRFFAERPEGSVSTLKIQRTQQEDSAVYLCASSTFQGADTQYFGPGTRLTVL.

The rearrangement uses TRBV5-1 and TRBJ2-7, with 7 bases matching TRBD1. CDR3 size: 14 residues. Per the germline V gene, CDR1 is SGHRS and CDR2 is YFSETQ. After removal of 0 bases from V and 3 bases from J, the junction contained 3 bases not matched to a gene. CDR3 in DNA: TGCGCCAGCAGCTTGGGAGGGGGCCACTACGAGCAGTACTTC. It translates to CASSLGGGHYEQYF.

The sample holds a few counts of this clone. The chain employs TRBV4-2 and TRBJ2-3, with a tentative D call TRBD2 (6 bases). CDR3 length equals 14 residues. Trimming took 4 bases from V and 0 from J, leaving 8 bases between them. Germline V CDR1 and CDR2: LGHNA, YNFKEQ. The CDR3 DNA follows: TGTGCCAGCAGCCCCGGGACTAGCACAGATACGCAGTATTTT. Its translation is CASSPGTSTDTQYF.

Worth noting for this clone: The same CDR3 arises from other DNA sequences in this sample as well. This chain uses TRBV20-1 with TRBJ2-7; weak D call: TRBD1 (5 bases). The CDR3 has 11 residues. V was trimmed by 1 base and J by 5 bases, leaving 6 bases between them. Germline V gene sequence: CDR1 DFQATT, CDR2 SNEGSKA (reference sequence). CDR3 bases: TGCAGTGCTAGAGGGGGCGACGAGCAGTACTTC. Its protein is CSARGGDEQYF.

The chain employs TRBV4-3 and TRBJ2-7; 13 positions match TRBD2. V lost 4 bases, J lost 4 bases, and 1 base stayed unmatched. This CDR3 comprises 14 residues. Germline CDR1 is LGHNA and CDR2 is YSLEER. In nucleotides, the CDR3 is TGCGCCAGCAGCCGGACTAGCGGGAGATACGAGCAGTACTTC. It specifies CASSRTSGRYEQYF.

The chain joins TRBV5-1 to TRBJ1-1; a weak D match, TRBD1 (6 bases). The CDR3 is 14 amino acids. Deletions cut 4 bases from V and 7 bases from J, with 17 bases between. Germline CDR1 and CDR2: SGHRS and YFSETQ. CDR3 nucleotide sequence: TGCGCCAGCAGCATGGGGCGGGGGGCAGATGAAGCTTTCTTT. Its translation: CASSMGRGADEAFF.

The rearrangement joins TRBV5-1 to TRBJ2-1; 9 bases map to TRBD2. The CDR3 has 17 residues. Germline V CDR1 and CDR2: SGHRS, YFSETQ. Germline trimming cut 1 base from V and 3 bases from J; bases unmatched to any gene: 8. CDR3 amino acids: CASSLKEREVSYNEQFF. CDR3 DNA sequence: TGCGCCAGCAGCTTGAAAGAGCGGGAGGTTAGCTACAATGAGCAGTTCTTC.

This chain links TRBV14 with TRBJ1-3; tentatively, D is TRBD1 (5 bases). The CDR3 consists of 15 residues. Looked up from germline, CDR1 is SGHDN and CDR2 is FVKESK. V was shortened by 4 bases and J by 2 bases, with 12 bases between the two germline ends. CDR3 coding DNA: TGTGCCAGCAGCCTAGATGGGACTCCTGGAAACACCATATATTTT. As protein: CASSLDGTPGNTIYF.

CDR3 protein: CASSSQESGVTEAFF. CDR3 sequence (DNA): TGCGCCAGCAGCTCCCAAGAGTCAGGGGTTACTGAAGCTTTCTTT. This chain uses TRBV5-1 with TRBJ1-1, with D possibly matching TRBD1 (6 bases). V lost 3 bases to trimming and J lost 5 bases, with 17 bases between them. The CDR3 extends over 15 amino acids. CDR1 is SGHRS, CDR2 YFSETQ, per germline.

The rearrangement links TRBV5-4 to TRBJ2-7, with 11 bases identical to TRBD2. The CDR3 extends over 14 amino acids. The germline gives CDR1 SGHNT, CDR2 YYREEE (reference sequence). Germline trimming cut 5 bases from V and 2 bases from J; bases unmatched to any gene: 3. The CDR3 region has the DNA TGTGCCAGCAGTTTAGCGGGAGGGCCCTACGAGCAGTACTTC. Protein sequence: CASSLAGGPYEQYF. Based on the CDR3 plus reference TRBV5-4 and TRBJ2-7, the full variable domain is ETGVTQSPTHLIKTRGQQVTLRCSSQSGHNTVSWYQQALGQGPQFIFQYYREEENGRGNFPPRFSGLQFPNYSSELNVNALELDDSALYLCASSLAGGPYEQYFGPGTRLTVT.

In DNA form, the CDR3 reads TGTGCCAGCATTCCAGGTCATTCAGCAAACACCATATATTTT. Protein: CASIPGHSANTIYF. V is TRBV6-1 and J is TRBJ1-3; no reliable D call. Germline V gene sequence: CDR1 MNHNS, CDR2 SASEGT. The CDR3 runs 14 residues. With 7 bases removed from V and 6 bases from J, the gap between germline ends came to 16 bases.

This clone occurred once. The genes are TRBV30 and TRBJ2-2, with TRBD1 matching 8 bases. This CDR3 has 15 residues. The V gene's germline CDR1 is GTSNPN and CDR2 SVGIG (reference sequence). After removal of 0 bases from V and 3 bases from J, the junction contained 3 bases not matched to a gene. The CDR3 sequence is CAWSVDREYTGELFF. The CDR3 nucleotides read TGTGCCTGGAGTGTGGACAGGGAATACACCGGGGAGCTGTTTTTT.

The chain uses TRBV5-6 and TRBJ2-3; TRBD2 matches at 16 bases. Germline V gene data show CDR1 as SGHDT and CDR2 as YYEEEE. V gave up 4 bases and J gave up 6 bases; unmatched junction bases: 5. The CDR3 has 16 amino acids. The CDR3 is CASSPGLAGGPDTQYF. CDR3 DNA: TGTGCCAGCAGCCCGGGACTAGCGGGAGGGCCGGATACGCAGTATTTT.

The gene calls are TRBV19 and TRBJ2-7; 11 nucleotides line up with TRBD1. The CDR3 is 17 amino acids. Germline values: CDR1 LNHDA, CDR2 SQIVND (reference sequence). V dropped 5 bases and J dropped 0; count of bases not matched to a gene: 9. CDR3 region: CASSRPAGTGGSYEQYF. CDR3 in DNA: TGTGCCAGTAGTCGACCTGCCGGGACAGGGGGCTCCTACGAGCAGTACTTC. Full variable domain (rest looked up from reference TRBV19 and TRBJ2-7): DGGITQSPKYLFRKEGQNVTLSCEQNLNHDAMYWYRQDPGQGLRLIYYSQIVNDFQKGDIAEGYSVSREKKESFPLTVTSAQKNPTAFYLCASSRPAGTGGSYEQYFGPGTRLTVT.

The sample holds a few counts of this clone. The V gene is TRBV6-5, the J gene TRBJ1-1; D gene unclear. CDR1 MNHEY and CDR2 SVGAGI come from the germline V gene. With 5 bases removed from V and 0 bases from J, the gap between germline ends came to 7 bases. The CDR3 runs to 13 residues. The CDR3 DNA reads as TGTGCCAGCAGTGAACACCTGAACACTGAAGCTTTCTTT. It translates to CASSEHLNTEAFF.

The genes are TRBV6-1 and TRBJ2-7, with 10 bases lining up with TRBD1. Germline CDR1 reads MNHNS; CDR2 reads SASEGT. This CDR3 region has 14 residues. Losses at the gene ends were 5 bases for V and 3 bases for J; bases not matched to a gene: 4. In DNA, the CDR3 is TGTGCCAGCAGTTATGGACAGGGGGTCTACGAGCAGTACTTC. Residues: CASSYGQGVYEQYF.